What follows are 16 T cell receptor beta chains derived from one specimen sequenced in a study of blood T cells in healthy people across ages. The second PCR ran roughly 7 to 12 cycles with a sample-barcoded 5' primer and J-beta primers. TCRdb reanalysed the 5' RACE reads using MiXCR and keeps one entry per CDR3 protein. The table lists approximately 900,000 distinct CDR3 sequences, about 48% of them singletons. Sequencing was carried out using blood. The receptors stem from a man aged 30-40 years in good health.

Concerning this clonotype: A much larger clone sits a single nucleotide away, making a read error possible. The chain carries TRBV2 and TRBJ2-5; a possible D gene is TRBD1 (6 bases). The germline CDR1 and CDR2 sequences are SNHLY and FYNNEI. There are 10 residues in the CDR3. The CDR3 region has the DNA TGTACCAGCGGAGGACAGACACAGTACTTC. This translates into CTSGGQTQYF.

V is TRBV6-2 or TRBV6-3 and J is TRBJ2-5; D uncertain. From germline, CDR1 is MNHEY and CDR2 SVGEGT. The CDR3 consists of 12 residues. V lost 7 bases to trimming and J lost 11 bases, with 17 bases between them. The CDR3 DNA reads TGTGCCAGCAACTCACAAAGTTCCGGGCAGTACTTC. Amino acids: CASNSQSSGQYF.

Regarding this clonotype: The junction departs from the called germline gene at one end, perhaps through a read error. This chain links TRBV7-2 with TRBJ2-7; 9 bases agree with TRBD1. Germline-derived CDR1 and CDR2 are SGHTA and FQGNSA. This CDR3 is 15 amino acids long. The CDR3 region is CASSLEGQGYNELYF. The CDR3 DNA sequence: TGTGCCAGCAGCTTAGAAGGACAGGGGTACAACGAGCTGTACTTC. Based on the CDR3 plus reference TRBV7-2 and TRBJ2-7, the full variable domain is GAGVSQSPSNKVTEKGKDVELRCDPISGHTALYWYRQSLGQGLEFLIYFQGNSAPDKSGLPSDRFSAERTGGSVSTLTIQRTQQEDSAVYLCASSLEGQGYNELYFGPGTRLTVT.

This clonotype has just one count. The chain joins TRBV25-1 to TRBJ1-2; D is uncertain. This CDR3 has 16 amino acids. CDR1 is MGHDK, CDR2 SYGVNS, per germline. Trimming took off 5 bases at V and 8 bases at J, with 24 bases between the two ends. As DNA, the CDR3 is TGTGCCAGCAGTCAATGGGTAGAGGCTGACGTGAGAGGCTACACCTTC. It codes for CASSQWVEADVRGYTF.

The V call is TRBV2, the J call TRBJ2-1; 9 bases match TRBD1. The CDR3 is 16 residues long. Germline-derived CDR1 and CDR2 are SNHLY and FYNNEI. V was pared by 3 bases and J by 8 bases, with 11 bases of the junction left unmatched. The CDR3 reads CASSESGTGLFDEQFF. The CDR3 DNA follows: TGTGCCAGCAGTGAGTCCGGGACAGGGTTGTTTGATGAGCAGTTCTTC.

This sequence joins TRBV5-1 and TRBJ2-5; the match to TRBD2 covers 10 bases. The V gene's germline CDR1 is SGHRS and CDR2 YFSETQ. CDR3 size: 16 residues. Trimming at V came to 3 bases and at J to 1 base, leaving 6 bases not matched to a gene. Here the CDR3 reads CASSYSGGSFQETQYF. Here the CDR3 DNA reads TGCGCCAGCAGCTATAGCGGGGGGTCCTTCCAAGAGACCCAGTACTTC.

About this clonotype itself: The junction does not match germline at one end; this may be a read error. V gene TRBV2 combines with J gene TRBJ2-2, with D possibly TRBD2 on 6 matching bases. The CDR3 runs to 14 residues. Germline V gene data show CDR1 as SNHLY and CDR2 as FYNNEI. DNA for the CDR3: TGTGCCAGCAGTTCCCATTCGAACACCGGGGGGCTGTTTTTT. Its translation: CASSSHSNTGGLFF.

The V and J genes are TRBV4-1 and TRBJ2-3; TRBD1 agrees at 12 bases. V shed 6 bases, J shed 7 bases, and the junction held 11 bases outside the gene matches. From germline, CDR1 is MGHRA and CDR2 YSYEKL. The CDR3 is made up of 16 amino acids. In DNA form, the CDR3 reads TGCGCCAGCAGGATAGGGGGGACAGGGGGCGACTATACGCAGTATTTT. Translation: CASRIGGTGGDYTQYF.

This chain joins TRBV6-1 and TRBJ2-1, with 8 bases fitting TRBD2. The last part of the DNA fits TRBJ2-7 better; the J call may be wrong. Germline CDR1 is MNHNS and CDR2 is SASEGT. The CDR3 consists of 13 residues. As DNA, the CDR3 is TGTGCCAGCAGACTAGCGGATTACAATGAGCAGTACTTC. It translates to CASRLADYNEQYF.

This clonotype was observed a handful of times. The CDR3 nucleotides are TGTGCCAGCAGTTTTGCCTCGAACACCGGGGAGCTGTTTTTT. It specifies CASSFASNTGELFF. The chain employs TRBV3-1 and TRBJ2-2; D gene unclear. This CDR3 is 14 amino acids long. Germline-derived CDR1 and CDR2 are LGHDT and YNNKEL (reference sequence). The V and J ends lost 6 bases and 0 bases respectively, with 8 bases between them.

The V call is TRBV28, the J call TRBJ2-5, with 7 bases that match TRBD1. Germline-derived CDR1 and CDR2 are MDHEN and SYDVKM. The CDR3 loop spans 12 amino acids. V lost 6 bases and J lost 4; bases outside the gene matches: 2. CDR3: CASRGDRETQYF. The CDR3 bases are TGTGCCAGCAGGGGGGACAGAGAGACCCAGTACTTC.

This chain connects TRBV6-5 to TRBJ2-2, with D unclear. V shed 2 bases and J shed 6 bases, with 4 bases lying between them. This CDR3 spans 12 amino acids. Germline loops: CDR1 MNHEY, CDR2 SVGAGI. CDR3 in amino acids: CASSYVPGELFF. In nucleotides, the CDR3 is TGTGCCAGCAGTTACGTCCCCGGGGAGCTGTTTTTT.

In the case of this clonotype: Relative to the germline gene, one junction end is altered; a read error may explain this. V gene TRBV5-1 combines with J gene TRBJ2-3; D is unresolved. Germline V CDR1 and CDR2: SGHRS, YFSETQ. CDR3 length: 10 residues. Written as DNA, the CDR3 is TGCGCCGGCAGCACAGATACGCAGTATTTT. Protein: CAGSTDTQYF.

The V call is TRBV14, the J call TRBJ2-3; unclear D gene. This CDR3 has 15 residues. V was clipped by 4 bases and J by 0 bases, with 11 bases between them. Per germline, CDR1 SGHDN and CDR2 FVKESK. The CDR3 nucleotides are TGTGCCAGCAGCCCGAATGCCGGGAGCACAGATACGCAGTATTTT. Amino acids: CASSPNAGSTDTQYF. The variable domain in full, with the rest retrieved from reference TRBV14 and TRBJ2-3, is EAGVTQFPSHSVIEKGQTVTLRCDPISGHDNLYWYRRVMGKEIKFLLHFVKESKQDESGMPNNRFLAERTGGTYSTLKVQPAELEDSGVYFCASSPNAGSTDTQYFGPGTRLTVL.

This rearrangement joins TRBV5-4 to TRBJ2-3; D remains unclear. Germline-derived CDR1 and CDR2 are SGHNT and YYREEE (reference sequence). The CDR3 has 15 amino acids. V shed 2 bases and J shed 0 bases, with 10 bases lying between them. CDR3 bases: TGTGCCAGCAGCTTTCCACAGACTAGCACAGATACGCAGTATTTT. It translates to CASSFPQTSTDTQYF.

This clonotype was observed a single time. The chain employs TRBV3-1 and TRBJ2-7; D not certain. The CDR3 is 13 residues long. V was pared by 4 bases and J by 5 bases, with 12 bases between. Germline CDR1 and CDR2: LGHDT and YNNKEL (reference sequence). The CDR3 here is CASSLEGRDEQYF. CDR3 DNA: TGTGCCAGCAGCCTCGAAGGTCGGGACGAGCAGTACTTC.